This entry is about one TCR beta chain. No antigen is known for it. CDR3 length: 15 amino acids. Per the germline V gene, CDR1 is SGDLS and CDR2 is YYNGEE. The V and J ends lost 0 bases and 3 bases, in that order; junction bases with no gene match: 5. Amplification of TCR beta CDR3 regions was performed using RNA transcripts as template. An initial round of RT-PCR targeting the TCR CDR3 relied on the HTBI primer set. TCRdb re-called the multiplex PCR reads with MiXCR, one entry per CDR3 protein. The sample has about 350,000 distinct CDR3 sequences, roughly 20% seen once. This sample was taken from a study of T cells in Graves' hyperthyroidism and ophthalmopathy. Regarding the study as a whole: Peripheral blood also featured most of the thyroid clonotypes expanded above 0.001.

This TCR was sampled from a woman between 40 and 55 years old with Graves' ophthalmopathy. The rearrangement uses TRBV9 and TRBJ1-2; TRBD1 aligns across 7 bases. Sequenced material: blood. The CDR3 sequence: CASSVVPGGDYGYTF. The CDR3 nucleotides are TGTGCCAGCAGCGTAGTGCCAGGGGGGGACTATGGCTACACCTTC.